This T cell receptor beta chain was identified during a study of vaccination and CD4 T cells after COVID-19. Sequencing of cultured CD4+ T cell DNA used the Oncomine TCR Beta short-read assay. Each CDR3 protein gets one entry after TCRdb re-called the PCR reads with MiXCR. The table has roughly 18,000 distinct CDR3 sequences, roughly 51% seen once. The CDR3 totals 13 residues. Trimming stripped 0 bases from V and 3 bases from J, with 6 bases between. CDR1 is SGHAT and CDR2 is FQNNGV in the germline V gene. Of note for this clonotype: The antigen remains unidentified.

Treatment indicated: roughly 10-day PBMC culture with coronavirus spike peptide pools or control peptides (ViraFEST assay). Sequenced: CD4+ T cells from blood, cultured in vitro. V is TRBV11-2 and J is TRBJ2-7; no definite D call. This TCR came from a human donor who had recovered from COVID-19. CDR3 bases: TGTGCCAGCAGCTTAGAAGGGTACTACGAGCAGTACTTC. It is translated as CASSLEGYYEQYF.